This T cell receptor beta chain was sequenced for a study of blood T cell repertoires in COVID-19. About the study: Spain, Italy and the United States supplied samples that represented acute and convalescent COVID-19. PBMCs, B-cell-depleted T cells, or T cells provided the cDNA or gDNA that made up the material.

CDR3 length equals 11 residues. Germline V gene data show CDR1 as DFQATT and CDR2 as SNEGSKA (reference sequence). V was pared by 0 bases and J by 17 bases, with 11 bases between. Libraries were prepared by immunoSEQ multiplex PCR; TCRdb keeps only in-frame clonotypes and omits some of them. The sample shows about 90,000 clones, roughly 90% of them seen only once. The chain has TRBV20-1 and TRBJ1-6; D is undetermined. This TCR was recovered from an elderly man with active or convalescent COVID-19. Sequenced input: peripheral blood. The CDR3 loop is CSARDLGEVHF. Here the CDR3 DNA reads TGCAGTGCTAGAGATCTGGGAGAAGTCCACTTT.